Listed here are 9 T cell receptor beta chains from one sample, sequenced in a study of response to subunit inactivated influenza vaccine. TCRdb called the RT-PCR reads again in MiXCR, with one record for every CDR3 protein. The sample lists 430,000 or so distinct CDR3 sequences; over 9.5% were seen once. This specimen was PBMCs from blood, taken roughly 45 days after vaccination. These receptors were taken from a man aged 45-65 years who received an inactivated influenza vaccine.

The chain employs TRBV9 and TRBJ2-1; either TRBD1 or TRBD2 may fit D (5 bases each). The germline V gene encodes CDR1 SGDLS and CDR2 YYNGEE. The V end was cut by 0 bases, the J end by 5 bases, with 18 bases between. There are 17 residues in the CDR3. This chain's CDR3 is CASSVAPRGETHNEQFF. CDR3 coding DNA: TGTGCCAGCAGCGTAGCCCCAAGAGGGGAAACCCACAATGAGCAGTTCTTC.

This clonotype was recorded many times. The chain carries TRBV20-1 and TRBJ2-7; 10 positions match TRBD2. This CDR3 has 16 amino acids. Germline assignment: CDR1 DFQATT and CDR2 SNEGSKA (reference sequence). Trimming at V came to 0 bases and at J to 2 bases, leaving 7 bases not matched to a gene. DNA of the CDR3: TGCAGTGCTAGAGATCTGTCCCTAGCGGGAGCCTACGAGCAGTACTTC. Translating it yields CSARDLSLAGAYEQYF.

This clonotype was counted a few times. The chain recombines TRBV20-1 with TRBJ2-7, with D hard to call. The CDR3 is 14 residues long. Germline CDR1 reads DFQATT; CDR2 reads SNEGSKA (reference sequence). V dropped 0 bases and J dropped 7 bases, with 16 bases sitting between them. The CDR3 loop is CSARDRPVLGEQYF. Here the CDR3 DNA reads TGCAGTGCTAGAGATCGCCCGGTTCTAGGGGAGCAGTACTTC.

The chain recombines TRBV3-1 with TRBJ2-7; possibly TRBD1 for D (6 bases). Germline values: CDR1 LGHDT, CDR2 YNNKEL (reference sequence). The germline V and J ends were trimmed by 3 bases and 0 bases, with 18 bases remaining between them. The CDR3 consists of 17 residues. The CDR3 is CASSHARWGRGSYEQYF. The DNA for the CDR3 is TGTGCCAGCAGCCACGCTCGCTGGGGCAGGGGCTCCTACGAGCAGTACTTC.

The chain combines TRBV7-3 with TRBJ1-2; TRBD1 matches 7 bases. The CDR3 sequence is 13 residues long. CDR1 is SGHTA, CDR2 FQGTGA, per germline. Germline trimming cut 5 bases from V and 7 bases from J; bases unmatched to any gene: 7. CDR3 coding DNA: TGTGCCAGCAGCGACCGACAGGGAAGTGGCTACACCTTC. Its protein product is CASSDRQGSGYTF.

In this sample, this clonotype turned up a few times. The CDR3 protein is CASSQDGAGTAFF. The CDR3, as DNA: TGTGCCAGCAGCCAAGATGGGGCAGGGACGGCTTTCTTT. This chain connects TRBV4-2 to TRBJ1-1, with D possibly TRBD1 on 5 matching bases. Germline V gives CDR1 LGHNA, CDR2 YNFKEQ. This CDR3 has 13 amino acids. V was trimmed by 0 bases and J by 11 bases, leaving 13 bases between them.

This clonotype appeared a few times. J is TRBJ2-1 and V is TRBV11-3; D is unresolved. The germline V gene has CDR1 SGHNT and CDR2 YENEEA. V gave up 1 base and J gave up 6 bases, with 7 bases separating them. CDR3 size: 13 residues. The CDR3 DNA reads TGTGCCAGCAGCTTAGGGGAAATCAATGAGCAGTTCTTC. Encoded protein: CASSLGEINEQFF.

The chain couples TRBV11-2 to TRBJ2-1; TRBD2 matches at 9 bases. Trimming removed 2 bases from V and 8 bases from J; junction bases left unmatched: 7. CDR1 and CDR2 (germline): SGHAT, FQNNGV. The CDR3 runs to 15 residues. CDR3: CASSLILAGNYEQFF. In DNA, the CDR3 is TGTGCCAGCAGCTTAATCCTAGCGGGAAACTATGAGCAGTTCTTC.

The V gene is TRBV5-1, the J gene TRBJ2-7; D possibly corresponds to TRBD1 (6 bases). The CDR3 runs to 14 residues. Germline lookup yields CDR1 SGHRS and CDR2 YFSETQ. Trimming removed 4 bases at V and 0 bases at J, with 11 bases between. CDR3 nucleotide sequence: TGCGCCAGCAGCGCCGGACAGATCTCCTACGAGCAGTACTTC. Encoded protein: CASSAGQISYEQYF.